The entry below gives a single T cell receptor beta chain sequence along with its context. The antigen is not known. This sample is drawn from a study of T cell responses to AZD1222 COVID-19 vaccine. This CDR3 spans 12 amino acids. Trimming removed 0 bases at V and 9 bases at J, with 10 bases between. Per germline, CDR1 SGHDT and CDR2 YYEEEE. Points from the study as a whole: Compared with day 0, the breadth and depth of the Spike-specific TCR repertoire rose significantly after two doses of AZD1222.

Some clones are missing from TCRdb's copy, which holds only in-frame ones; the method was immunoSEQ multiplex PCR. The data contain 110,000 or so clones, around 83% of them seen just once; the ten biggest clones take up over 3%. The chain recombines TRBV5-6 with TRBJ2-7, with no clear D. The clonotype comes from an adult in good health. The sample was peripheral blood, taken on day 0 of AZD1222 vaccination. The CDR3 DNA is TGTGCCAGCAGCTTGGGGTCCCGAGGGCAGTACTTC. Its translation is CASSLGSRGQYF. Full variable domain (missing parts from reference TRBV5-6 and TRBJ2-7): DAGVTQSPTHLIKTRGQQVTLRCSPKSGHDTVSWYQQALGQGPQFIFQYYEEEERQRGNFPDRFSGHQFPNYSSELNVNALLLGDSALYLCASSLGSRGQYFGPGTRLTVT.